A selection of T cell receptor beta chains follows, all from one sample in a study of T cell repertoires in cytomegalovirus infection. These receptors have no identified antigens. TCRdb analysed the reads with MiXCR anew, one entry per CDR3 protein. The sample includes some 270,000 distinct CDR3 sequences, 20% to 25% of them seen just once. Material: cultured PBMCs, obtained from culture after CMV antigen stimulation. These receptor sequences come from a human donor in good health (CMV status not recorded). Some clones in this sample may be carry-over from other donors' samples. CDR3s include the opening cysteine and the closing phenylalanine or tryptophan. Each record gives: J gene, D gene, V gene, CDR3 protein. A D gene is named only where the DNA matches it firmly.

TRBJ1-6	NA	TRBV25-1	CASMDSSSYNSPLHF
TRBJ1-2	NA	TRBV7-6	CASSPGAGGDGYTF
TRBJ2-6	NA	TRBV12-3/TRBV12-4	CASSRISGANVLTF
TRBJ1-5	NA	TRBV4-1	CASSQDVSHNQPQHF
TRBJ2-2	NA	TRBV11-2	CASSLEMVGELFF
TRBJ2-2	NA	TRBV11-3	CASSLSGGSGELFF
TRBJ1-5	NA	TRBV19	CASSISRQVGFWAQHF
TRBJ2-3	NA	TRBV7-3	CASSSARGTQYF
TRBJ1-6	NA	TRBV5-1	CASSSGRAGFNSPLHF
TRBJ1-5	NA	TRBV7-9	CASSQATGEPQHF
TRBJ2-3	NA	TRBV11-2	CASSLVRANTDTQYF
TRBJ2-3	TRBD2	TRBV11-3	CASSLAPGLDTDTQYF
TRBJ1-4	NA	TRBV7-8	CASRSRLTNEKLFF
TRBJ1-2	NA	TRBV6-6	CASNRGPDGYTF
TRBJ1-1	NA	TRBV12-3/TRBV12-4	CASSMGLLEAFF
TRBJ2-1	NA	TRBV6-2/TRBV6-3	CASIPRARSSYNEQFF
TRBJ2-3	NA	TRBV29-1	CSVRGGTSRTDTQYF
TRBJ2-3	NA	TRBV28	CASSSLMSWGDTQYF
TRBJ2-7	TRBD1	TRBV19	CASSPSGTGGYEQYF
TRBJ2-4	TRBD1	TRBV7-2	CASSLGTGGTKNIQYF
TRBJ2-1	NA	TRBV6-1	CASSEFGDARANEQFF
TRBJ1-2	NA	TRBV7-2	CASSQYRAQGYTF
TRBJ1-5	NA	TRBV7-9	CASSLAGRTTQPQHF
TRBJ2-5	NA	TRBV2	CASSVLGTVQETQYF
TRBJ1-4	NA	TRBV10-3	CAISDSIGNEKLFF
TRBJ1-2	NA	TRBV12-3/TRBV12-4	CASSLRSEVTDGYTF
TRBJ1-1	TRBD1	TRBV11-1	CASSLGTGISTPHF
TRBJ1-2	NA	TRBV11-2	CASSHRSGGYTF
TRBJ2-5	TRBD2	TRBV27	CASSLSSGSRETQYF
TRBJ2-1	TRBD1	TRBV11-2	CASSLAGQGGYNEQFF
TRBJ1-5	NA	TRBV7-9	CASSPGMWGANQPQHF
TRBJ1-1	NA	TRBV7-9	CASSPPDGPASEAFF
TRBJ1-6	NA	TRBV7-9	CASRPTVTNSPLHF
TRBJ2-3	TRBD2	TRBV18	CASSPLVAGGGETTQYF
TRBJ2-3	TRBD2	TRBV5-8	CASSPRTSGRGVGTDTQYF
TRBJ2-1	TRBD2	TRBV6-2/TRBV6-3	CASSPAYGTSGLLTGNEQFF
TRBJ2-7	TRBD2	TRBV28	CASRRTSGRSYEQYF
TRBJ2-7	NA	TRBV4-1	CASSLEIYEQYF
TRBJ2-1	TRBD2	TRBV15	CATSRQGTSGSSYNEQFF
TRBJ2-7	TRBD2	TRBV7-2	CASSLDSGGYEQYF
TRBJ1-2	NA	TRBV12-3/TRBV12-4	CASSPRIDRANYGYTF
TRBJ2-2	NA	TRBV4-3	CASSQSLESGELFF
TRBJ2-5	TRBD2	TRBV7-9	CASSFASGTSNEGTQYF
TRBJ2-3	NA	TRBV7-8	CASSFGERDTQYF
TRBJ2-1	NA	TRBV6-2/TRBV6-3	CASRQLGVNEQFF
TRBJ2-5	TRBD2	TRBV12-3/TRBV12-4	CASSLAGGWETQYF
TRBJ2-7	TRBD1	TRBV20-1	CSALHRGTYEQYF
TRBJ2-1	NA	TRBV2	CASRPSRDLRYNEQFF
TRBJ2-3	NA	TRBV7-2	CASSPGSTDTQYF
TRBJ2-1	TRBD2	TRBV7-2	CASSFPGLAGEYF
TRBJ2-1	NA	TRBV29-1	CSVVSYNEQFF
TRBJ2-5	TRBD2	TRBV28	CASSLSLAGGSAETQYF
TRBJ2-5	TRBD2	TRBV6-6	CVSSYSRLAGGQETQYF
TRBJ2-3	TRBD2	TRBV24-1	CATSDLRTSGRAGTQYF
TRBJ2-1	NA	TRBV6-5	CASSPRGGMGHNEQFF